Listed here are 25 T cell receptor beta chains from one sample, sequenced in a study of human T cells and chemical hapten exposure. Stated time point: pre-sensitization, week 0. Treatment specified: therapeutic diphenylcyclopropenone sensitization with weekly scalp DPC. MiXCR, applied by TCRdb to the RACE reads, yields one record per CDR3 protein. The table has 350,000 to 400,000 distinct CDR3 sequences, 5% to 6.5% seen once. Specimen: whole blood, collected in connection with sensitization to the hapten diphenylcyclopropenone (DPC). Source of these receptors: a woman in her fifties or sixties with alopecia areata. Some clones in this sample may be carry-over from other donors' samples.

This clonotype was picked up many times. This chain links TRBV4-1 with TRBJ2-2, with 8 bases fitting TRBD1. V gave up 5 bases and J gave up 6 bases; unmatched junction bases: 8. The CDR3 contains 15 residues. Looked up from germline, CDR1 is MGHRA and CDR2 is YSYEKL. Written as DNA, the CDR3 is TGCGCCAGCAGCAGTAAGGGACAGGTACCCGGGGAGCTGTTTTTT. It specifies CASSSKGQVPGELFF.

This clonotype was observed at least ten times. This chain connects TRBV20-1 to TRBJ2-1, with 9 bases matching TRBD1. This CDR3 has 12 amino acids. J was trimmed by 8 bases and V by 6 bases; bases with no gene match: 5. The germline V gene has CDR1 DFQATT and CDR2 SNEGSKA (reference sequence). As DNA, the CDR3 is TGCAGTGCCCAACAGGGGGCCCATGAGCAGTTCTTC. Translation: CSAQQGAHEQFF.

The chain is built from TRBV19 and TRBJ1-3; D uncertain. The V gene's germline CDR1 is LNHDA and CDR2 SQIVND (reference sequence). V was cut by 3 bases and J by 0 bases, with 9 bases left in between. The CDR3 runs 15 residues. DNA for the CDR3: TGTGCCAGTAGTATTCAGGCAAGCTCTGGAAACACCATATATTTT. It yields the protein CASSIQASSGNTIYF.

J is TRBJ1-1 and V is TRBV5-5; 9 bases match TRBD1. J lost 3 bases, V lost 4 bases, and 7 bases had no gene match. Germline CDR1 reads SGHKS; CDR2 reads YYEKEE (reference sequence). The CDR3 is made up of 15 amino acids. The CDR3 DNA reads as TGTGCCAGCAGCAGCTACAGGGGGCGGGACACTGAAGCTTTCTTT. Protein product: CASSSYRGRDTEAFF.

This clonotype has just a few counts. V gene TRBV20-1 combines with J gene TRBJ2-5; the D gene is possibly TRBD2 (5 bases). Per germline, CDR1 DFQATT and CDR2 SNEGSKA (reference sequence). CDR3 length equals 13 residues. V was clipped by 3 bases and J by 5 bases, with 13 bases between them. DNA of the CDR3: TGCAGTGCTAGCGCCGCTAGCTACGAGACCCAGTACTTC. Translation: CSASAASYETQYF.

This clonotype has ten or more counts. The chain couples TRBV6-5 to TRBJ2-3; D may be TRBD2 (6 bases). In germline, CDR1 is MNHEY, CDR2 SVGAGI. V was shortened by 0 bases and J by 1 base, with 20 bases between the two germline ends. The CDR3 is 19 amino acids. As DNA, the CDR3 is TGTGCCAGCAGTTACTCGAAATCACGACTAGATGTGGGCACAGATACGCAGTATTTT. Encoded protein: CASSYSKSRLDVGTDTQYF.

J is TRBJ2-1 and V is TRBV11-2, with D unclear. The CDR3 is 12 amino acids. The germline gives CDR1 SGHAT, CDR2 FQNNGV. Trimming cost V 5 bases and J 12 bases, with 14 bases left between them. CDR3 sequence (DNA): TGTGCCAGCAGCCATAGCCGCCCTAGGCAGTTCTTC. It is translated as CASSHSRPRQFF.

This clonotype occurred many times. The chain couples TRBV14 to TRBJ1-6; tentatively, D is TRBD1 (6 bases). Germline V gives CDR1 SGHDN, CDR2 FVKESK. With 4 bases removed from V and 7 bases from J, the gap between germline ends came to 11 bases. The CDR3 contains 14 residues. CDR3 DNA: TGTGCCAGCAGCCGGCGGGGGGCGAATTCACCCCTCCACTTT. It is translated as CASSRRGANSPLHF.

The rearrangement uses TRBV6-2 or TRBV6-3 and TRBJ2-1, with 7 bases matching TRBD1. J gave up 3 bases and V 5 bases, and 10 bases lay outside the gene matches. There are 16 residues in the CDR3. CDR1 MNHEY and CDR2 SVGEGT come from the germline V gene. CDR3 in DNA: TGTGCCAGCAGTGGCATGGACAGGTCACACTACAATGAGCAGTTCTTC. It codes for CASSGMDRSHYNEQFF.

This clonotype was seen a few times. The chain carries TRBV27 and TRBJ2-1; D possibly uses TRBD1 or TRBD2 (5 bases each). V was shortened by 4 bases and J by 0 bases, with 13 bases between the two germline ends. There are 16 residues in the CDR3. Germline V gene data show CDR1 as MNHEY and CDR2 as SMNVEV (reference sequence). CDR3 sequence: CASSSLGTRSYNEQFF. DNA for the CDR3: TGTGCCAGCAGTTCTCTTGGGACCCGCTCCTACAATGAGCAGTTCTTC.

This clonotype has ten or more counts. The J gene is TRBJ2-2, the V gene TRBV10-3; 11 nucleotides match TRBD2. CDR3 length equals 14 residues. The V segment lost 10 bases and the J segment 4 bases; nucleotides outside the gene matches: 5. Germline V gives CDR1 ENHRY, CDR2 SYGVKD. In nucleotides, the CDR3 is TGTGCCACCGAAGGGACTAGCGGCACCGGGGAGCTGTTTTTT. Its protein product is CATEGTSGTGELFF.

V gene TRBV7-6 combines with J gene TRBJ2-7; tentative D call: TRBD2 (5 bases). Trimming pared 5 bases from V and 5 bases from J, leaving 19 bases between. The CDR3 has 15 residues. The germline V gene encodes CDR1 SGHVS and CDR2 FNYEAQ. The CDR3 bases are TGTGCCAGCAGCGGGCACGGCACAGAGGGTCACGAGCAGTACTTC. This encodes CASSGHGTEGHEQYF. Full variable domain (outside the CDR3, taken from reference TRBV7-6 and TRBJ2-7): GAGVSQSPRYKVTKRGQDVALRCDPISGHVSLYWYRQALGQGPEFLTYFNYEAQQDKSGLPNDRFSAERPEGSISTLTIQRTEQRDSAMYRCASSGHGTEGHEQYFGPGTRLTVT.

This clonotype was observed at least ten times. The chain has TRBV10-3 and TRBJ1-1; TRBD1 might be the D (6 bases). The CDR3 runs 12 residues. V lost 7 bases and J 5 bases, leaving 11 bases between the germline ends. Germline CDR1 is ENHRY and CDR2 is SYGVKD. CDR3 in DNA: TGTGCCATCACTCCGACAGGAACTGAAGCTTTCTTT. Amino acid sequence: CAITPTGTEAFF.

V gene TRBV27 combines with J gene TRBJ2-1; D unclear. This CDR3 region has 14 residues. V lost 7 bases and J lost 6, with 16 bases in between. Germline values: CDR1 MNHEY, CDR2 SMNVEV (reference sequence). CDR3 sequence (DNA): TGTGCCAGCAAAGTGCTCCCCACGGGCAATGAGCAGTTCTTC. Its protein product is CASKVLPTGNEQFF.

The chain is built from TRBV27 and TRBJ1-4; unclear D gene. V lost 0 bases to trimming and J lost 0 bases, with 5 bases between them. The CDR3 covers 15 residues. CDR1 and CDR2 (germline): MNHEY, SMNVEV (reference sequence). This CDR3 is CASSLSRTTNEKLFF. The CDR3 DNA reads as TGTGCCAGCAGTTTATCGAGGACAACTAATGAAAAACTGTTTTTT.

This clonotype has more than one count but fewer than ten. The chain is built from TRBV5-1 and TRBJ1-5, with 7 bases fitting TRBD1. Unmatched junction bases numbered 8, after V lost 0 bases and J lost 5 bases. The CDR3 is 16 amino acids. The germline V gene has CDR1 SGHRS and CDR2 YFSETQ. For the CDR3, the DNA is TGCGCCAGCAGCTTGGACGGGACAGCGGACGATCAGCCCCAGCATTTT. Encoded protein: CASSLDGTADDQPQHF. The full variable domain, in which reference TRBV5-1 and TRBJ1-5 provide the parts outside the CDR3, is KAGVTQTPRYLIKTRGQQVTLSCSPISGHRSVSWYQQTPGQGLQFLFEYFSETQRNKGNFPGRFSGRQFSNSRSEMNVSTLELGDSALYLCASSLDGTADDQPQHFGDGTRLSIL.

This clonotype was picked up a small number of times. The chain joins TRBV7-2 to TRBJ2-3; D gene ambiguous. Deletions cut 5 bases from V and 8 bases from J, with 17 bases between. The CDR3 has 14 amino acids. In germline, CDR1 is SGHTA, CDR2 FQGNSA. CDR3 residues: CASSLDVSRRTQYF. Here the CDR3 DNA reads TGTGCCAGCAGCCTGGACGTTTCCCGCCGTACGCAGTATTTT.

This chain links TRBV9 with TRBJ2-3; D ambiguous. V lost 2 bases, J lost 6 bases, and 10 bases lay in between. The CDR3 has 13 residues. Germline V gives CDR1 SGDLS, CDR2 YYNGEE. CDR3 residues: CASSVRAPDTQYF. DNA for the CDR3: TGTGCCAGCAGCGTTCGGGCCCCCGATACGCAGTATTTT.

This clonotype came up a few times. The chain carries TRBV24-1 and TRBJ1-1; D unclear. The ends were cut back, 2 bases at V and 10 bases at J, with 16 bases in the middle. The germline V gene encodes CDR1 KGHDR and CDR2 SFDVKD. This CDR3 has 14 amino acids. The CDR3 DNA reads as TGTGCCACCAGTGATTCAGGTCGGACCGAGGCAGCTTTCTTT. It translates to CATSDSGRTEAAFF.

This clonotype was seen repeatedly, ten times or more. J is TRBJ1-1 and V is TRBV6-6; D is ambiguous. V lost 5 bases to trimming and J lost 1 base, with 8 bases between them. The germline CDR1 and CDR2 sequences are MNHNY and SVGAGI (reference sequence). This CDR3 comprises 13 residues. The DNA of the CDR3 is TGTGCCAGCAGTAGAGAGGGGAACACTGAAGCTTTCTTT. Translating it yields CASSREGNTEAFF.

The table lists this clonotype with a few counts. This rearrangement joins TRBV27 to TRBJ2-3; D may be TRBD1 or TRBD2 (5 bases each). The CDR3 consists of 17 residues. The ends were cut back, 3 bases at V and 1 base at J, with 17 bases in the middle. Germline CDR1 and CDR2: MNHEY and SMNVEV (reference sequence). CDR3 nucleotide sequence: TGTGCCAGCAGTTTCCTTGTGGGTCGAGGGGGCACAGATACGCAGTATTTT. Protein product: CASSFLVGRGGTDTQYF.

This clonotype was recorded many times. The CDR3 reads CASRGTGKSGGELFF. CDR3 in DNA: TGTGCCAGCAGAGGGACAGGGAAAAGTGGCGGGGAGCTGTTTTTT. V is TRBV2 and J is TRBJ2-2, with 9 bases lining up with TRBD1. After removal of 6 bases from V and 7 bases from J, the junction contained 9 bases not matched to a gene. There are 15 residues in the CDR3. Germline values: CDR1 SNHLY, CDR2 FYNNEI.

This clonotype was recorded at least ten times. The chain is built from TRBV5-1 and TRBJ2-7; D ambiguous. Deletions cut 1 base from V and 2 bases from J, with 22 bases between. CDR3 length equals 18 residues. Germline V CDR1 and CDR2: SGHRS, YFSETQ. The CDR3 here is CASSLRSATTLKPYEQYF. In DNA, the CDR3 is TGCGCCAGCAGCTTGAGGTCAGCGACGACTCTGAAACCCTACGAGCAGTACTTC.

This clonotype was detected many times. The V and J genes are TRBV4-1 and TRBJ1-5; 9 nucleotides line up with TRBD1. The junction had 6 bases not matched to a gene; V was cut back by 4 bases and J by 5 bases. The CDR3 sequence is 15 residues long. Germline V lookup: CDR1 MGHRA, CDR2 YSYEKL. The CDR3 bases are TGCGCCAGCAGCCTTAACGGACAGGGGCATCAGCCCCAGCATTTT. This translates into CASSLNGQGHQPQHF.

This clonotype occurred many times. The chain recombines TRBV24-1 with TRBJ2-7; 9 bases fit TRBD1. The CDR3 totals 14 residues. Germline values: CDR1 KGHDR, CDR2 SFDVKD. Losses at the gene ends were 4 bases for V and 7 bases for J; bases not matched to a gene: 7. The DNA of the CDR3 is TGTGCCACCAGTGACACACAGGGGGCGGGGGAGCAGTACTTC. Residues: CATSDTQGAGEQYF.